The T cell receptor (beta chain) described here comes from a study of beta chain features in type 1 diabetes. A CD45RO/CCR7/CD25/CD127/CD95/CD27 panel sorted naive, central memory, regulatory and stem cell-like memory CD4+ cells. The investigators reverse transcribed all of the isolated RNA, so they sequenced expressed TCRB transcripts. Only in-frame clones appear in the TCRdb table, and some are missing; sequencing was by immunoSEQ multiplex PCR. This table holds around 97,000 clones, 28% found once. With respect to this clone: Its antigen is as yet unknown.

The study's findings and limits: Type 1 diabetes patients had moderately but significantly shorter TCRB CDR3s in all four CD4+ subsets.

There are 15 residues in the CDR3. CDR1 and CDR2 from the germline V gene are LNHDA and SQIVND (reference sequence). The V gene end was trimmed by 3 bases and the J gene end by 5 bases; junction bases not matched to a gene: 5. This clonotype originated in a woman aged 18-35 years with type 1 diabetes. Material: central memory CD4+ T cells from blood. The V call is TRBV19, the J call TRBJ1-2, with 11 positions matching TRBD1. CDR3 nucleotide sequence: TGTGCCAGTAGTATCGGGACAGGGGGAGGATATGGCTACACCTTC. This translates into CASSIGTGGGYGYTF. The variable domain in full, completed from reference TRBV19 and TRBJ1-2, reads DGGITQSPKYLFRKEGQNVTLSCEQNLNHDAMYWYRQDPGQGLRLIYYSQIVNDFQKGDIAEGYSVSREKKESFPLTVTSAQKNPTAFYLCASSIGTGGGYGYTFGSGTRLTVV.